One and the same sample provided the 25 T cell receptor beta chains below, sequenced in a study of T-cell memory formation after mild COVID-19. TCRdb reprocessed the 5' RACE reads with MiXCR, giving one entry per CDR3 protein. The data contain more than 150,000 distinct CDR3 sequences, about a fifth of them seen just once; the ten biggest clones take up under 25%. Sequenced: PBMCs or a T cell subset sorted from them (not recorded which). These receptor sequences come from an adult woman who had mild COVID-19 (a few samples of this study predate the infection). Cell type and time point are not known.

This clonotype was picked up a small number of times. The chain recombines TRBV5-1 with TRBJ2-7, with 8 bases matching TRBD1. The V segment lost 4 bases and the J segment 4 bases; nucleotides outside the gene matches: 10. The CDR3 is 15 amino acids. The V gene's germline CDR1 is SGHRS and CDR2 YFSETQ. This chain's CDR3 is CASSAYETGDYEQYF. DNA for the CDR3: TGCGCCAGCAGCGCGTACGAGACAGGGGATTACGAGCAGTACTTC.

This clonotype has more than one count but fewer than ten. The chain carries TRBV29-1 and TRBJ1-2; 8 bases are a match to TRBD1. Germline V lookup: CDR1 SQVTM, CDR2 ANQGSEA. Trimming at V came to 7 bases and at J to 8 bases, leaving 12 bases not matched to a gene. The CDR3 has 13 residues. The CDR3 DNA follows: TGCAGCGCCCTGGACAGGGAGGAGATCGGCTACACCTTC. It encodes CSALDREEIGYTF. Filled out from reference TRBV29-1 and TRBJ1-2, the complete variable domain reads SAVISQKPSRDICQRGTSLTIQCQVDSQVTMMFWYRQQPGQSLTLIATANQGSEATYESGFVIDKFPISRPNLTFSTLTVSNMSPEDSSIYLCSALDREEIGYTFGSGTRLTVV.

J is TRBJ2-5 and V is TRBV29-1; perhaps TRBD2 as D (5 bases). Germline loops: CDR1 SQVTM, CDR2 ANQGSEA. The V end lost 4 bases, the J end lost 4 bases, and 19 bases lay between the germline ends. This CDR3 is 15 amino acids long. The CDR3, as DNA: TGCAGCGTTGGGAGGTGGGCCCAAAAAATAGAGACCCAGTACTTC. Translating gives CSVGRWAQKIETQYF.

This clonotype was observed a few times. The gene calls are TRBV5-1 and TRBJ2-2; a possible D gene is TRBD2 (5 bases). Trimming shortened V by 1 base and J by 0 bases, and 7 bases separated the two germline ends. CDR1 is SGHRS, CDR2 YFSETQ, per germline. The CDR3 runs 15 residues. CDR3 nucleotides: TGCGCCAGCAGCTTGATCGGGGCGAACACCGGGGAGCTGTTTTTT. Its translation is CASSLIGANTGELFF.

The rearrangement links TRBV4-1 to TRBJ2-7; 7 nucleotides match TRBD1. The CDR3 loop spans 15 amino acids. With V trimmed by 4 bases and J by 3 bases, 9 bases remained unmatched. CDR1 and CDR2 (germline): MGHRA, YSYEKL. For the CDR3, the DNA is TGCGCCAGCAGCCTTGGACAGGTATTTCTCTACGAGCAGTACTTC. This sequence encodes CASSLGQVFLYEQYF.

The V call is TRBV7-8, the J call TRBJ2-7; 13 bases match TRBD2. Losses at the gene ends were 4 bases for V and 6 bases for J; bases not matched to a gene: 6. The germline CDR1 and CDR2 sequences are SGHVS and FQNEAQ. CDR3 length: 15 amino acids. The CDR3 reads CASSSRTSGSSEQYF. The CDR3 DNA reads as TGTGCCAGCAGCTCACGGACTAGCGGGAGTAGCGAGCAGTACTTC.

The sample holds a few counts of this clonotype. This sequence joins TRBV12-3 or TRBV12-4 and TRBJ2-7, with D tentatively TRBD2 (5 bases). Trimming took off 6 bases at V and 2 bases at J, with 17 bases between the two ends. The CDR3 has 15 amino acids. CDR3 amino acids: CASSSRPFGTYEQYF. In DNA, the CDR3 is TGTGCCAGCAGCTCACGCCCCTTCGGGACCTACGAGCAGTACTTC.

V usage is TRBV7-2 and J usage is TRBJ2-1; D is perhaps TRBD1 or TRBD2 (5 bases each). The CDR3 is made up of 15 amino acids. Germline CDR1 reads SGHTA; CDR2 reads FQGNSA. V was clipped by 8 bases and J by 6 bases, with 20 bases between them. In nucleotides, the CDR3 is TGTGCCAGCTTTACGGGACGCGGTGGTGTCAATGAGCAGTTCTTC. Amino acid sequence: CASFTGRGGVNEQFF.

This chain connects TRBV9 to TRBJ1-2, with a weak D call TRBD1 (5 bases). Per the germline V gene, CDR1 is SGDLS and CDR2 is YYNGEE. CDR3 length equals 15 residues. V was shortened by 0 bases and J by 4 bases, with 13 bases between the two germline ends. Here the CDR3 reads CASSVDTGTVYGYTF. CDR3 DNA: TGTGCCAGCAGCGTAGATACCGGGACGGTCTATGGCTACACCTTC.

This clonotype was recorded many times. This chain connects TRBV11-2 to TRBJ2-4; weak D call: TRBD2 (6 bases). This CDR3 is built from 15 residues. Germline CDR1 SGHAT, CDR2 FQNNGV. V was shortened by 6 bases and J by 5 bases, with 17 bases between the two germline ends. CDR3 nucleotides: TGTGCCAGCAGTTTCACGGGCGGGATCGAAAACATTCAGTACTTC. Protein sequence: CASSFTGGIENIQYF. Filled out from reference TRBV11-2 and TRBJ2-4, the complete variable domain reads EAGVAQSPRYKIIEKRQSVAFWCNPISGHATLYWYQQILGQGPKLLIQFQNNGVVDDSQLPKDRFSAERLKGVDSTLKIQPAKLEDSAVYLCASSFTGGIENIQYFGAGTRLSVL.

This clonotype has a handful of counts. This chain uses TRBV20-1 with TRBJ1-2; TRBD1 agrees at 7 bases. This CDR3 has 15 residues. V trimming: 6 bases; J trimming: 4 bases; junction bases outside the gene matches: 14. The germline gives CDR1 DFQATT, CDR2 SNEGSKA (reference sequence). The CDR3 nucleotides are TGCAGTGCCCTTCCAGTCCGGGACAGACCCTATGGCTACACCTTC. Encoded protein: CSALPVRDRPYGYTF.

This clonotype was seen more than once but under ten times. The chain uses TRBV5-1 and TRBJ1-6; no definite D call. Germline-derived CDR1 and CDR2 are SGHRS and YFSETQ. The CDR3 runs 17 residues. V was trimmed by 0 bases and J by 0 bases, leaving 10 bases between them. CDR3 sequence: CASSLDSGGSYNSPLHF. CDR3 in DNA: TGCGCCAGCAGCTTGGACAGTGGTGGCTCCTATAATTCACCCCTCCACTTT. The full variable domain, its missing parts supplied by reference TRBV5-1 and TRBJ1-6, is KAGVTQTPRYLIKTRGQQVTLSCSPISGHRSVSWYQQTPGQGLQFLFEYFSETQRNKGNFPGRFSGRQFSNSRSEMNVSTLELGDSALYLCASSLDSGGSYNSPLHFGNGTRLTVT.

The rearrangement links TRBV10-3 to TRBJ2-1, with 7 bases aligning to TRBD2. CDR1 is ENHRY, CDR2 SYGVKD, per germline. After removal of 1 base from V and 0 bases from J, the junction contained 12 bases not matched to a gene. The CDR3 has 19 amino acids. The CDR3 region has the DNA TGTGCCATCAGTGAGTTAGCGGGCGTAAGAGGGAGCTCCTACAATGAGCAGTTCTTC. Protein sequence: CAISELAGVRGSSYNEQFF.

The chain links TRBV21-1 to TRBJ2-5; the DNA was not used to check the table's D call, TRBD1. TRBV21-1 is a listed pseudogene. The CDR3 totals 16 residues. The CDR3 protein is CASSNIQGGKRETQYF. CDR3 nucleotides: TGTGCCAGCAGCAACATCCAGGGTGGGAAGAGAGAGACCCAGTACTTC.

The chain is built from TRBV20-1 and TRBJ2-7, with a possible D match to TRBD2 (6 bases). Trimming cost V 5 bases and J 8 bases, with 28 bases left between them. Germline CDR1 reads DFQATT; CDR2 reads SNEGSKA (reference sequence). The CDR3 is 16 amino acids. CDR3 sequence: CSASVARDVHPSQQYF. The CDR3, as DNA: TGCAGTGCTTCTGTGGCGCGGGACGTCCACCCGTCCCAGCAGTACTTC.

This rearrangement joins TRBV20-1 to TRBJ2-7; 9 bases map to TRBD2. CDR3 size: 14 residues. CDR1 is DFQATT, CDR2 SNEGSKA, per germline (reference sequence). V shed 3 bases, J shed 3 bases, and the junction held 6 bases outside the gene matches. The CDR3 DNA reads TGCAGTGCTAGTCGACTAGCGGAGCGCTACGAGCAGTACTTC. This gives the protein CSASRLAERYEQYF.

This clonotype is medium-sized within its sample. J is TRBJ2-3 and V is TRBV7-6; weak D call: TRBD1 (6 bases). This CDR3 has 18 residues. Germline CDR1 and CDR2: SGHVS and FNYEAQ. With 5 bases removed from V and 0 bases from J, the gap between germline ends came to 21 bases. CDR3 amino acids: CASSVTQEDSASTDTQYF. Here the CDR3 DNA reads TGTGCCAGCAGCGTAACCCAAGAGGACAGCGCTAGCACAGATACGCAGTATTTT. Based on the CDR3 plus reference TRBV7-6 and TRBJ2-3, the full variable domain is GAGVSQSPRYKVTKRGQDVALRCDPISGHVSLYWYRQALGQGPEFLTYFNYEAQQDKSGLPNDRFSAERPEGSISTLTIQRTEQRDSAMYRCASSVTQEDSASTDTQYFGPGTRLTVL.

This clonotype appeared a few times. The chain couples TRBV2 to TRBJ2-3; the match to TRBD1 covers 12 bases. This CDR3 comprises 19 residues. Germline loops: CDR1 SNHLY, CDR2 FYNNEI. J lost 2 bases, V lost 6 bases, and 15 bases had no gene match. CDR3 sequence (DNA): TGTGCCAGCAGCCCCGGGACAGGGGGCCCAGCGGGGGACACAGATACGCAGTATTTT. Translating it yields CASSPGTGGPAGDTDTQYF.

V and J are TRBV27 and TRBJ1-2; maybe TRBD1 (5 bases). This CDR3 has 13 residues. The V gene's germline CDR1 is MNHEY and CDR2 SMNVEV (reference sequence). Trimming left V 6 bases short and J 7 bases short, with 15 bases between. For the CDR3, the DNA is TGTGCCAGCAGACCCCTCGGGGCGGGTGGCTACACCTTC. Translating it yields CASRPLGAGGYTF.

The chain couples TRBV7-9 to TRBJ2-3; D is unresolved. CDR3 length equals 12 residues. V lost 3 bases to trimming and J lost 6 bases, with 7 bases between them. Germline assignment: CDR1 SEHNR and CDR2 FQNEAQ (reference sequence). The CDR3 DNA reads as TGTGCCAGCAGCTTGGGTTGGGATACGCAGTATTTT. As protein: CASSLGWDTQYF.

This clonotype has a handful of counts. The chain couples TRBV25-1 to TRBJ1-4, with 9 bases aligning to TRBD1. The CDR3 spans 15 residues. The junction had 4 bases not matched to a gene; V was cut back by 1 base and J by 7 bases. Germline V lookup: CDR1 MGHDK, CDR2 SYGVNS. Here the CDR3 reads CASSESGTGSEKLFF. DNA for the CDR3: TGTGCCAGCAGTGAATCGGGGACAGGGAGTGAAAAACTGTTTTTT.

V usage is TRBV4-3 and J usage is TRBJ1-2, with TRBD1 matching over 7 bases. The germline V gene has CDR1 LGHNA and CDR2 YSLEER. The CDR3 covers 15 residues. J gave up 0 bases and V 4 bases, and 5 bases lay outside the gene matches. The CDR3 nucleotides are TGCGCCAGCAGCCCGGGGACAGAGCCTAACTATGGCTACACCTTC. Translation gives CASSPGTEPNYGYTF.

This clonotype was observed a few times. The chain employs TRBV11-2 and TRBJ2-1, with 10 bases aligning to TRBD2. V dropped 1 base and J dropped 3; count of bases not matched to a gene: 3. Germline CDR1 reads SGHAT; CDR2 reads FQNNGV. The CDR3 loop spans 16 amino acids. Written as DNA, the CDR3 is TGTGCCAGCAGCTTAGGGGCTAGCGGGAGCTACAATGAGCAGTTCTTC. Protein: CASSLGASGSYNEQFF.

The rearrangement joins TRBV6-5 to TRBJ2-3; 12 positions match TRBD2. V shed 4 bases and J 4 bases; nucleotides not matched to a gene: 3. CDR3 length equals 15 residues. Germline values: CDR1 MNHEY, CDR2 SVGAGI. CDR3 DNA sequence: TGTGCCAGCAGTTCTCTAGCGGGAGGGCCAGATACGCAGTATTTT. This translates into CASSSLAGGPDTQYF.

The rearrangement uses TRBV7-6 and TRBJ2-7; D is perhaps TRBD2 (5 bases). The CDR3 runs to 12 residues. The ends were cut back, 5 bases at V and 3 bases at J, with 8 bases in the middle. In germline, CDR1 is SGHVS, CDR2 FNYEAQ. DNA of the CDR3: TGTGCCAGCAGCCGTGGGAGCTACGAGCAGTACTTC. Its protein product is CASSRGSYEQYF.